What follows describes a single TCR beta chain. The data were obtained in a study of technical replicates of blood from a few donors. Libraries were prepared by immunoSEQ multiplex PCR; TCRdb keeps only in-frame clonotypes and omits some of them. The sample has 55,000 to 75,000 clones; over 85% are singletons. The CDR3 contains 15 residues. The V gene's germline CDR1 is SGHTA and CDR2 FQGNSA. J was trimmed by 6 bases and V by 5 bases; bases with no gene match: 10. The sequenced sample was PBMCs. The chain uses TRBV7-2 and TRBJ1-1, with TRBD1 matching over 9 bases. The sequence came from a human donor in good health. Some clones in this sample may be carry-over from other donors' samples. The CDR3: CASSRLTGGIAEAFF. In nucleotides, the CDR3 is TGTGCCAGCAGCCGCCTGACAGGGGGAATAGCTGAAGCTTTCTTT.